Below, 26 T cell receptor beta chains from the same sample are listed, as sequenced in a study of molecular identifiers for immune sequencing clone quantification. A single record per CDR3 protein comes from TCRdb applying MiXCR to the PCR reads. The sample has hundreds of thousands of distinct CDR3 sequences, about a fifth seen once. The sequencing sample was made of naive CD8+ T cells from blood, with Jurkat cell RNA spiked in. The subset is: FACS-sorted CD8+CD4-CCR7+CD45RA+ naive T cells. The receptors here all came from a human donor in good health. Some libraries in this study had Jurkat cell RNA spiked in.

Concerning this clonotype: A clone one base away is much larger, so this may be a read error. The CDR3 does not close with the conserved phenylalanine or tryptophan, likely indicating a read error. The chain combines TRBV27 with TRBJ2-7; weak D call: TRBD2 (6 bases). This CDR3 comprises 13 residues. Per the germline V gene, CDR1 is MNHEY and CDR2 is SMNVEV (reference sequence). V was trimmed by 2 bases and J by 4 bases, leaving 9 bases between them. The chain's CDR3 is CASSLVGGYEQYL. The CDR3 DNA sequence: TGTGCCAGCAGTTTAGTCGGGGGTTACGAGCAGTACCTC.

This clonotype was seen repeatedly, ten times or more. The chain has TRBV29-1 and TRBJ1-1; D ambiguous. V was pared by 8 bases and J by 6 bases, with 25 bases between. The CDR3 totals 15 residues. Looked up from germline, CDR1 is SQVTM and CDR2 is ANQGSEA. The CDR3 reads CSPSRAGAYGAEAFF. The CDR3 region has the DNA TGCAGCCCCAGCCGGGCCGGTGCTTATGGAGCTGAAGCTTTCTTT.

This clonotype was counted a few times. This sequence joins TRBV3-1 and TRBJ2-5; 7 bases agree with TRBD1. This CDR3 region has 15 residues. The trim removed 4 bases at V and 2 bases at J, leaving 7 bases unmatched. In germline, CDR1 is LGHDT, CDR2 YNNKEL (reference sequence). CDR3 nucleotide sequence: TGTGCCAGCAGCCCCGGACAGGAGAATCAAGAGACCCAGTACTTC. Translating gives CASSPGQENQETQYF.

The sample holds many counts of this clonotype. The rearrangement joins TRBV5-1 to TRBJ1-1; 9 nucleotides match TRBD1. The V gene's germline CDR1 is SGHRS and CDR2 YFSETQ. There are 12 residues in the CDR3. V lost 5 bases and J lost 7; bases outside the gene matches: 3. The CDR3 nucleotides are TGCGCCAGCAGGGGACAGGGCGATGAAGCTTTCTTT. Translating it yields CASRGQGDEAFF.

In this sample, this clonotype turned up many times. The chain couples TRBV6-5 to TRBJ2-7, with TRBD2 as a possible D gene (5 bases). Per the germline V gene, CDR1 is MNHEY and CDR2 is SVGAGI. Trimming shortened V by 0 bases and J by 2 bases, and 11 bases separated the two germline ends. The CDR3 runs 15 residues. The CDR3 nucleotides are TGTGCCAGCAGTTACTCGCCAGGAGCGGCCTACGAGCAGTACTTC. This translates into CASSYSPGAAYEQYF.

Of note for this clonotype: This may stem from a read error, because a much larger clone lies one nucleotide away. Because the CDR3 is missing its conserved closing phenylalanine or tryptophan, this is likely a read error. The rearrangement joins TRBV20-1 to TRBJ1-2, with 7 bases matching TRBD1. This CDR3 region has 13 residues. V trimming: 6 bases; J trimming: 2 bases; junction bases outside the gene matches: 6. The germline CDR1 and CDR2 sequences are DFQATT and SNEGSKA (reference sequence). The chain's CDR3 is CSADGTENYGYTS. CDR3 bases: TGCAGTGCAGACGGGACAGAAAACTATGGCTACACCTCC.

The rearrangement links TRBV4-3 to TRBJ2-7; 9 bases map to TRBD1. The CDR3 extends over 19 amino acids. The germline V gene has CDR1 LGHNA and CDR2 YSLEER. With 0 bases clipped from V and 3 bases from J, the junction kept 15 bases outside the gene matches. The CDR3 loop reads CASSQDLMVAGTGFYEQYF. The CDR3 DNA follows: TGCGCCAGCAGCCAAGATCTAATGGTAGCCGGGACAGGGTTCTACGAGCAGTACTTC.

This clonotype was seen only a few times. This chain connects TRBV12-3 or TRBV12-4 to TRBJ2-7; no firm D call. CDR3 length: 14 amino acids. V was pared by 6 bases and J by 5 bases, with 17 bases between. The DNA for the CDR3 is TGTGCCAGCAGCCCGTTTGGGTCCTCTGACGAGCAGTACTTC. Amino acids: CASSPFGSSDEQYF.

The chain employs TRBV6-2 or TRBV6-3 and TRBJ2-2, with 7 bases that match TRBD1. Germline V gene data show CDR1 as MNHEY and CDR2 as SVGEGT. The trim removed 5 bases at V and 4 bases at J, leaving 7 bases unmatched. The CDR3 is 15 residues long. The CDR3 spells CASSPDRVITGELFF. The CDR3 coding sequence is TGTGCCAGCAGTCCCGACAGGGTAATCACCGGGGAGCTGTTTTTT.

CDR3 nucleotides: TGTGCCAGCAGCTTAGATGAGAGATTAAACACTGAAGCTTTCTTT. Its protein is CASSLDERLNTEAFF. This chain connects TRBV7-8 to TRBJ1-1; D unresolved. Germline CDR1 SGHVS, CDR2 FQNEAQ. The CDR3 extends over 15 amino acids. With 1 base removed from V and 2 bases from J, the gap between germline ends came to 11 bases.

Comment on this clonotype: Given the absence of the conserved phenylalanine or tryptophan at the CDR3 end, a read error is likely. The CDR3 bases are TGTGCCAGCAGCTCCACAGGGGCTAAAAGACAAGAGACCCAGTACATC. This codes for CASSSTGAKRQETQYI. The V gene is TRBV11-2, the J gene TRBJ2-5; 7 positions agree with TRBD1. This CDR3 has 16 amino acids. J lost 2 bases, V lost 4 bases, and 10 bases had no gene match. The germline V gene encodes CDR1 SGHAT and CDR2 FQNNGV.

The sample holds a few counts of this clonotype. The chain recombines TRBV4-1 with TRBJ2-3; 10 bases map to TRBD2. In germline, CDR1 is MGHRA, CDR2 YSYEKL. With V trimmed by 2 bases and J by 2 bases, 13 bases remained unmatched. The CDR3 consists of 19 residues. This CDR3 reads CASSQQPSGGGFVTDTQYF. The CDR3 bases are TGCGCCAGCAGCCAACAACCGAGCGGGGGGGGCTTCGTCACAGATACGCAGTATTTT.

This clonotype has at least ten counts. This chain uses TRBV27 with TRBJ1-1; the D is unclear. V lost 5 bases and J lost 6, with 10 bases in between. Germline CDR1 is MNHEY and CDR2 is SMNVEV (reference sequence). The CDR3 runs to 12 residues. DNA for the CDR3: TGTGCCAGCAGTCGGTTGGGCTCTGAAGCTTTCTTT. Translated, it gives CASSRLGSEAFF.

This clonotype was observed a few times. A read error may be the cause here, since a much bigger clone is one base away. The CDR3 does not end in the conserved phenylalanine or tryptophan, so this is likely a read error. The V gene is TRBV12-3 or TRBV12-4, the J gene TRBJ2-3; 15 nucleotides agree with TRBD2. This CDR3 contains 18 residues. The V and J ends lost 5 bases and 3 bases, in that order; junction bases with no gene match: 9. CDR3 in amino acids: CASSPWTSGGGQTDTQYL. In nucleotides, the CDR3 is TGTGCCAGCAGTCCGTGGACTAGCGGGGGGGGGCAGACAGATACGCAGTATCTT.

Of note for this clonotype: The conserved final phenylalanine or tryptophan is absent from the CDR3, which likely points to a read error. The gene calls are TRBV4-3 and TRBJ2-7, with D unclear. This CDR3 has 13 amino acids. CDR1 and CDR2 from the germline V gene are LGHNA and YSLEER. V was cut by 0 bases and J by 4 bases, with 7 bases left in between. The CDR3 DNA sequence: TGCGCCAGCAGCCAAGAACTTCCTTACGAGCAGTACCTC. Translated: CASSQELPYEQYL.

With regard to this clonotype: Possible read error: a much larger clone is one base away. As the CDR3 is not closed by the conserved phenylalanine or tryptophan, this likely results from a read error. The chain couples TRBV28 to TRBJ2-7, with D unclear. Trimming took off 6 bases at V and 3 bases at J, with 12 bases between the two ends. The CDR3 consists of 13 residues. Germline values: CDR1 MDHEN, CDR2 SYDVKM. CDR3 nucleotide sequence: TGTGCCAGCAGCCCGGCCAGTCACTACGAGCAGTACATC. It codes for CASSPASHYEQYI.

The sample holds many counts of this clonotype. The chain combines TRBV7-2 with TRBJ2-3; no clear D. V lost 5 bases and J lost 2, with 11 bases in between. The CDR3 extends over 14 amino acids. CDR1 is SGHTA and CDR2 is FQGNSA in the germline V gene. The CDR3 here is CASSPMPYTDTQYF. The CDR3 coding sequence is TGTGCCAGCAGCCCCATGCCCTACACAGATACGCAGTATTTT.

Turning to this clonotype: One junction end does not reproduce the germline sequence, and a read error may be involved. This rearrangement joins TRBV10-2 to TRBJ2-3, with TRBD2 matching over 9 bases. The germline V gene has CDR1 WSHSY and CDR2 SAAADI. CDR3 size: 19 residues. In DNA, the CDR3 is TGCGCCAGCAGTGAGTCGTCGCTAGCGGGGACTACTAGCACAGATACGCTGTATTTT. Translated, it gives CASSESSLAGTTSTDTLYF.

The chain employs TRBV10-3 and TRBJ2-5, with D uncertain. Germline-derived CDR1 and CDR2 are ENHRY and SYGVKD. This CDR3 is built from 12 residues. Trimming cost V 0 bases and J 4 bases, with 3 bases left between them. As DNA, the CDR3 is TGTGCCATCAGTGAGTCGGTAGAGACCCAGTACTTC. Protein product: CAISESVETQYF.

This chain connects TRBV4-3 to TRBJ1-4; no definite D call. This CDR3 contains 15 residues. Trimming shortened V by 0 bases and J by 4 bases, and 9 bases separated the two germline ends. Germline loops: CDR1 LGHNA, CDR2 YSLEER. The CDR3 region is CASSQEQGFNEKLFF. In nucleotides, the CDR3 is TGCGCCAGCAGCCAAGAACAAGGATTTAATGAAAAACTGTTTTTT.

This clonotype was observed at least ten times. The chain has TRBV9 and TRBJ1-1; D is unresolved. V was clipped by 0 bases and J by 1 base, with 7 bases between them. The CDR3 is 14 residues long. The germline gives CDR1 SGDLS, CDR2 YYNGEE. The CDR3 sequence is CASSVGTSNTEAFF. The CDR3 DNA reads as TGTGCCAGCAGCGTAGGGACGTCGAACACTGAAGCTTTCTTT.

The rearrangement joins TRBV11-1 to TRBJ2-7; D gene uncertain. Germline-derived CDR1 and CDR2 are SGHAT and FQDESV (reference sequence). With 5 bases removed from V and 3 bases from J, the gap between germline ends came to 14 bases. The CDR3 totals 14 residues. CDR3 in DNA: TGTGCCAGCAGCGACCTCGGTGTCTTCTACGAGCAGTACTTC. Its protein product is CASSDLGVFYEQYF.

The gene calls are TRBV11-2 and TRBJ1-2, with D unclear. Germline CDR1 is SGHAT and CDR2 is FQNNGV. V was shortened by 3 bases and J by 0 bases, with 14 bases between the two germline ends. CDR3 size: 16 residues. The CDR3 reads CASSFDGELANYGYTF. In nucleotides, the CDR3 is TGTGCCAGCAGCTTTGATGGGGAGCTCGCTAACTATGGCTACACCTTC.

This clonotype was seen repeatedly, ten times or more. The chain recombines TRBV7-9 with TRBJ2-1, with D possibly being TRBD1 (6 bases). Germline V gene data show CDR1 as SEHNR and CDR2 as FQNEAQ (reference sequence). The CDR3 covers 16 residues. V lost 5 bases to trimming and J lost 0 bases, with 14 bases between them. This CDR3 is CASSPPGQSSYNEQFF. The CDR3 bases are TGTGCCAGCAGCCCCCCTGGACAGAGCTCCTACAATGAGCAGTTCTTC.

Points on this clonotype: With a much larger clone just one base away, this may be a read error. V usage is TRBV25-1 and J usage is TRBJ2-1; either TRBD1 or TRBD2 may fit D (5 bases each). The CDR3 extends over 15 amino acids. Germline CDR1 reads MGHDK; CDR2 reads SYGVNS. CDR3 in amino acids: CASSESDSDYNEQSF. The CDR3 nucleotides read TGTGCCAGCAGTGAATCCGACAGCGACTACAATGAGCAGTCCTTC.

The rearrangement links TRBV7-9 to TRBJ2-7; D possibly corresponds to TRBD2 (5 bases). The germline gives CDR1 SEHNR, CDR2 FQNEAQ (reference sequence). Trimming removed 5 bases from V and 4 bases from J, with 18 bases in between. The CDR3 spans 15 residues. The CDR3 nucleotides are TGTGCCAGCAGCGCGGACGGCCCTAGCTTGTACGAGCAGTACTTC. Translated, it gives CASSADGPSLYEQYF.